This TCR beta chain was sequenced for a study of graft-versus-host responses after intestinal transplantation (dated by TCRdb to about 2021). Background for the entire study: The transplants that recipients got were multivisceral, liver-intestinal, or isolated intestinal. Every recipient was given anti-thymocyte globulin induction, followed by 3 to 4 years of maintenance tacrolimus and steroids. Bulk TCR-beta CDR3 sequencing was used to track graft-versus-host and host-versus-graft alloreactive T cell clones in the graft, circulation and bone marrow after intestinal transplantation. To identify alloreactive clones, pre-transplant mixed lymphocyte reaction products were sequenced and then compared with unstimulated pre-transplant donor and recipient T cells. A cohort of roughly 25 intestinal transplant recipients, including one retransplant, was enrolled, and a few patients lacking pretransplant specimens were excluded. A peak of at least 4% donor T cells among recipient peripheral blood mononuclear cells was the definition used for donor T cell macrochimerism. Rather than going through the commercial service, samples from a few later patients were sequenced in-house on an Illumina MiSeq and processed with MiXCR.

The paper as a whole reports these results and caveats: Conclusions were limited by the relatively low number and heterogeneity of intestinal transplant patients. Patients with donor T cell macrochimerism had high GvH to HvG T cell clonal ratios in their allografts. Early after transplant, declines in HvG clones were associated with peak levels of circulating GvH clones. GvH clones were detected in recipient bone marrow, and some of these GvH clones were observed earlier in ileal mucosa or blood, consistent with an intestinal mucosal origin.

The library was produced with the immunoSEQ multiplex PCR assay. For most patients, genomic DNA was isolated using the Qiagen DNeasy Blood and Tissue Kit and was shipped frozen to Adaptive Biotechnologies for TCR sequencing. For most patients, high-throughput TCR-beta CDR3 sequencing of genomic DNA was performed by Adaptive Biotechnologies. Concerning the study's data processing: Adaptive's ImmunoSEQ software supplied the TCR sequencing data for 15 to 20 patients, while MiXCR and VDJtools were used to process three other patients. To correct CD4 versus CD8 sorting errors, any sequence found in both subsets at a frequency ratio below 5:1 was removed. CDR3 nucleotide sequences shared by donor and recipient were removed because the origin of these sequences could not be assigned. To count as alloreactive, a clone needed at least 2-fold expansion over unstimulated cells and a minimum CFSE-low frequency of 0.002% (template counts) or 0.001% (read counts). Clones were considered mappable if detected in sequenced pre-transplant spleen, lymph node, or MLR CFSE-low populations of the donor or recipient. Cumulative frequency of alloreactive clones was calculated as a percentage of all sequences weighted by copy number. The table comes from immuneACCESS by way of TCRdb, which keeps in-frame sequences with V and J called. Part of the clones is missing from these tables; in studies checked, under half for an unresolved V gene and the rest for unknown reasons. That table gives V, J and clone size, and the DNA gave D and trimming. The sample table contains fewer than 120,000 clones; only one count was recorded for approximately 92% of them. Roughly 0.5% of the sample is in the top ten clones.

Concerning this clone itself: Its antigen is still unknown. Base qualities are not at hand, and no much larger clone is one base apart.

Reading from cysteine to phenylalanine, the CDR3 counts 16 amino acids. Left in the record is the CDR3 DNA by itself, 48 bases read in frame from the first base. The V end loses 3 bases and the J end loses 3 bases, and a stretch of 17 bases separates them. The germline V gene (reference sequence) supplies CDR1 SEHNR and CDR2 FQNEAQ. Reading the label with the study, this specimen's time point is: cells obtained before transplantation from donor or recipient. CD3+CD4+ and CD3+CD8+ populations were FACS-sorted from unstimulated pre-transplant donor and recipient cells taken from spleen or lymph nodes.

The chain is assembled from TRBV7-9 and TRBJ2-5; the D region is possibly TRBD1 or TRBD2, each matching across 5 bases. Sample: unstimulated CD8+ T cells sorted from spleen or lymph node cells, taken before intestinal transplant. The sequence was collected from a human donor who received an intestinal transplant. The DNA sequence is TGTGCCAGCAGCTTTCCTGGGGACGGCCTAAAAGAGACCCAGTACTTC. This encodes CASSFPGDGLKETQYF.